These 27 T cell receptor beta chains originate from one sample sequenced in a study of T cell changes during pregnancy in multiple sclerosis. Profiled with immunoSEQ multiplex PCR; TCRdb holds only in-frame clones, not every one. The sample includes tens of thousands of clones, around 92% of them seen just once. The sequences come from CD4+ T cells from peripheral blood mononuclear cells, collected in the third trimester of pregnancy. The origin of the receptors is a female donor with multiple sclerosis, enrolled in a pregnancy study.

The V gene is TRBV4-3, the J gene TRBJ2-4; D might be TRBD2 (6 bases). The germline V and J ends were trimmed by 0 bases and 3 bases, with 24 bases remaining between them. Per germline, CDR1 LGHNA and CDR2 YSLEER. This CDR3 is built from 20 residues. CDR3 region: CASSQDIGQGGKLYKNIQYF. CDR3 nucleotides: TGCGCCAGCAGCCAAGATATTGGTCAGGGCGGGAAACTCTACAAAAACATTCAGTACTTC.

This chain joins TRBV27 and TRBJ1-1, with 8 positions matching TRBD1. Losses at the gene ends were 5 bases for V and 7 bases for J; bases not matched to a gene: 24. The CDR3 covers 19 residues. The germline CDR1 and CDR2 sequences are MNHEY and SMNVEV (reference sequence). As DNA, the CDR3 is TGTGCCAGCAGTCTCGGGACAGGCCGCCGCATATTACCGGGTGGTGAAGCTTTCTTT. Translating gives CASSLGTGRRILPGGEAFF.

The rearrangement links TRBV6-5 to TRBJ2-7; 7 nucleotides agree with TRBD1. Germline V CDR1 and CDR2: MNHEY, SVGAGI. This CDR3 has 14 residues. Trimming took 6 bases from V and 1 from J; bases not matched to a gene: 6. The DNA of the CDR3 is TGTGCCAGCAGCCGACAGGGACCTTCCTACGAGCAGTACTTC. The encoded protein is CASSRQGPSYEQYF.

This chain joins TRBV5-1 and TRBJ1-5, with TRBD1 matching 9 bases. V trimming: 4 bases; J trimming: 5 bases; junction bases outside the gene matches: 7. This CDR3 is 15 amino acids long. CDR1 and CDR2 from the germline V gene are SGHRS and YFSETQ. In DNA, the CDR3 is TGCGCCAGCAGCCAAACAGGGGGCGAATATCAGCCCCAGCATTTT. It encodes CASSQTGGEYQPQHF.

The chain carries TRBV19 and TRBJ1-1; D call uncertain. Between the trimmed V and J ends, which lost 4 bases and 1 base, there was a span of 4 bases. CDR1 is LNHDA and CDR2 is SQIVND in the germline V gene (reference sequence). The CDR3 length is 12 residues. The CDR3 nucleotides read TGTGCCAGTAGTAGACAGAACACTGAAGCTTTCTTT. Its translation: CASSRQNTEAFF.

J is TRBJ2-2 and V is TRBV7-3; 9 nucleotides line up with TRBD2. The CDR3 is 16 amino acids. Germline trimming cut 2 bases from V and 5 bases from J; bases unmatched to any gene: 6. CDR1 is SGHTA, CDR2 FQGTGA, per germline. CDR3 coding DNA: TGTGCCAGCAGCTTATTGGCGGGGGGGCTTACCGGGGAGCTGTTTTTT. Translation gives CASSLLAGGLTGELFF.

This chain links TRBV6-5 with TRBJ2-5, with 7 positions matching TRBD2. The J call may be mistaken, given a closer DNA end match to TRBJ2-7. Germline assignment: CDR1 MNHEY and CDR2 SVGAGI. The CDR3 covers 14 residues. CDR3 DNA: TGTGCCAGCAGGGAGACTAGCCAGCGGTACGAGCAGTACTTC. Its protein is CASRETSQRYEQYF.

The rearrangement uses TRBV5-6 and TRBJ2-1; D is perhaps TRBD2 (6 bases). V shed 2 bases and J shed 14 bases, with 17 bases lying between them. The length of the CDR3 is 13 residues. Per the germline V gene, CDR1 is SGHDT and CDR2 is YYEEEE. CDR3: CASSLPPSAREFF. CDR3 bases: TGTGCCAGCAGCTTACCTCCTAGCGCTCGGGAGTTCTTC.

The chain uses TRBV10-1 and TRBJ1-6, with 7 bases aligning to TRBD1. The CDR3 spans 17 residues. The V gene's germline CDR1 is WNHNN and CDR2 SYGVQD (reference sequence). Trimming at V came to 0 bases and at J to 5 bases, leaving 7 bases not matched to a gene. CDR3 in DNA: TGCGCCAGCAGTGAGTCGGATCGACAGGGTCATAATTCACCCCTCCACTTT. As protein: CASSESDRQGHNSPLHF.

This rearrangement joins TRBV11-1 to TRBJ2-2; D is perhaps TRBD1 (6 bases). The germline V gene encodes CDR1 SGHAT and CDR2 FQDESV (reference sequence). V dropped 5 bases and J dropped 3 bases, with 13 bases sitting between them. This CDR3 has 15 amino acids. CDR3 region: CASSLDRRHTGELFF. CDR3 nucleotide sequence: TGTGCCAGCAGCCTCGACAGGAGGCACACCGGGGAGCTGTTTTTT.

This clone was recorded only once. The CDR3 region has the DNA TGTGCCAGCAGCGTACAGGGCTCTGGAAACACCATATATTTT. Amino acids: CASSVQGSGNTIYF. This chain connects TRBV6-1 to TRBJ1-3, with D perhaps matching TRBD1 (6 bases). The V and J ends lost 6 bases and 0 bases respectively, with 9 bases between them. Per germline, CDR1 MNHNS and CDR2 SASEGT. The CDR3 covers 14 residues.

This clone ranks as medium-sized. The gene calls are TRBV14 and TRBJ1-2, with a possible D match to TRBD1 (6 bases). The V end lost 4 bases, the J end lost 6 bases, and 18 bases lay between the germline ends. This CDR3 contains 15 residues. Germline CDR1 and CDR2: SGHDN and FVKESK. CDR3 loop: CASSPGRGARDGYTF. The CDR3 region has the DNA TGTGCCAGCAGCCCAGGGCGGGGGGCAAGGGATGGCTACACCTTC.

The CDR3: CVTISGGYTDTQYF. DNA of the CDR3: TGTGTAACGATTAGCGGGGGGTACACAGATACGCAGTATTTT. The chain employs TRBV27 and TRBJ2-3, with 10 bases aligning to TRBD2. Germline V gene data show CDR1 as MNHEY and CDR2 as SMNVEV (reference sequence). This CDR3 comprises 14 residues.

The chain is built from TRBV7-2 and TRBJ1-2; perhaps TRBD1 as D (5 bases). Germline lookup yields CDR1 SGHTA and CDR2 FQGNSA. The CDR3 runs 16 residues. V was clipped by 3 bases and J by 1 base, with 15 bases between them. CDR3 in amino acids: CASSFFKGSVNYGYTF. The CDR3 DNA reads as TGTGCCAGCAGCTTTTTTAAGGGGTCCGTTAACTATGGCTACACCTTC. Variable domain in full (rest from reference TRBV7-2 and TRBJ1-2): GAGVSQSPSNKVTEKGKDVELRCDPISGHTALYWYRQSLGQGLEFLIYFQGNSAPDKSGLPSDRFSAERTGGSVSTLTIQRTQQEDSAVYLCASSFFKGSVNYGYTFGSGTRLTVV.

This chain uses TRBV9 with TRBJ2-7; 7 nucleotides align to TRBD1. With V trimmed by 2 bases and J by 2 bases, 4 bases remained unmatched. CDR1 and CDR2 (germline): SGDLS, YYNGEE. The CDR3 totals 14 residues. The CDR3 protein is CASSVGTVPYEQYF. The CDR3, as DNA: TGTGCCAGCAGCGTGGGGACAGTCCCCTACGAGCAGTACTTC.

CDR3 residues: CATYYGGRAEAFF. Written as DNA, the CDR3 is TGTGCCACCTACTATGGGGGGAGGGCTGAAGCTTTCTTT. The chain uses TRBV5-4 and TRBJ1-1; D perhaps matches TRBD1 (5 bases). The CDR3 covers 13 residues. Per the germline V gene, CDR1 is SGHNT and CDR2 is YYREEE (reference sequence). Trimming cost V 9 bases and J 6 bases, with 18 bases left between them.

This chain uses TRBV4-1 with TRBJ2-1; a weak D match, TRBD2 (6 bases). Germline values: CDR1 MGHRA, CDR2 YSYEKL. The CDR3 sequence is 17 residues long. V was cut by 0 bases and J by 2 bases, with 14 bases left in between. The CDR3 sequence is CASSQDAAGPPYNEQFF. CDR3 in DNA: TGCGCCAGCAGCCAAGATGCGGCGGGGCCCCCCTACAATGAGCAGTTCTTC.

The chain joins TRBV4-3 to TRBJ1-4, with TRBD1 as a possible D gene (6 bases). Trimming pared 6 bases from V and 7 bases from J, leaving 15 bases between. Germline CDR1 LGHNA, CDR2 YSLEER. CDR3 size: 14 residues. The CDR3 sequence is CASRHRGRVEKLFF. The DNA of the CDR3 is TGCGCCAGCAGGCATAGGGGGAGGGTTGAAAAACTGTTTTTT.

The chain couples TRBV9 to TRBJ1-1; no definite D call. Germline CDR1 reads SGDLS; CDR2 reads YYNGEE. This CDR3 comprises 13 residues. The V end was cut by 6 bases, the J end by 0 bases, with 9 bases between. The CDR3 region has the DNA TGTGCCAGCACCCAGGACTTGAACACTGAAGCTTTCTTT. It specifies CASTQDLNTEAFF.

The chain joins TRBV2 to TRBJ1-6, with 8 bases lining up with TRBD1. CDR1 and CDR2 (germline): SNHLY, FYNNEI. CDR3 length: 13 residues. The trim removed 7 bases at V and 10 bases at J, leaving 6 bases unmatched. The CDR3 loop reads CASKGQGGSPLHF. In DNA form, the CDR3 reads TGTGCCAGCAAAGGACAGGGCGGGTCACCCCTCCACTTT. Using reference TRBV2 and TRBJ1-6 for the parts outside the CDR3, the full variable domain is EPEVTQTPSHQVTQMGQEVILRCVPISNHLYFYWYRQILGQKVEFLVSFYNNEISEKSEIFDDQFSVERPDGSNFTLKIRSTKLEDSAMYFCASKGQGGSPLHFGNGTRLTVT.

CDR3 region: CASSSRRSRGELFF. CDR3 nucleotide sequence: TGTGCCAGCAGCTCGAGGAGGAGTCGCGGGGAGCTGTTTTTT. The chain is built from TRBV9 and TRBJ2-2; D may be TRBD2 (5 bases). This CDR3 is built from 14 residues. Germline values: CDR1 SGDLS, CDR2 YYNGEE. Trimming shortened V by 4 bases and J by 7 bases, and 14 bases separated the two germline ends.

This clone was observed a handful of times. DNA for the CDR3: TGTGCCAGCAGCCATAAGACTAGCGGGGCTGCGAACACCGGGGAGCTGTTTTTT. This codes for CASSHKTSGAANTGELFF. The V call is TRBV21-1, the J call TRBJ2-2; no DNA check was done on the table's D call, TRBD2. TRBV21-1 counts as a pseudogene. The CDR3 runs to 18 residues.

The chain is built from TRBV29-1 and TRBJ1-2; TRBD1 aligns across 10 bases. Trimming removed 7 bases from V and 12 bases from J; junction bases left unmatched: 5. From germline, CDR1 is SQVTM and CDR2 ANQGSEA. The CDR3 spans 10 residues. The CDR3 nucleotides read TGCAGCGCCGGGACAGGGGACCACACCTTC. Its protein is CSAGTGDHTF.

The CDR3 here is CASSSTPGGPRNNEQFF. CDR3 bases: TGCGCCAGCAGTTCTACTCCGGGGGGGCCAAGGAACAATGAGCAGTTCTTC. This chain joins TRBV10-1 and TRBJ2-1, with 8 nucleotides matching TRBD2. Germline trimming cut 5 bases from V and 5 bases from J; bases unmatched to any gene: 14. This CDR3 region has 17 residues. CDR1 and CDR2 from the germline V gene are WNHNN and SYGVQD (reference sequence).

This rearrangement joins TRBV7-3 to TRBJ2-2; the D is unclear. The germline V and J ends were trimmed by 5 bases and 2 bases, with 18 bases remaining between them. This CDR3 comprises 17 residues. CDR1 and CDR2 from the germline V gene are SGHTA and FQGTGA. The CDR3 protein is CASSARSTGRNTGELFF. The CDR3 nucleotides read TGTGCCAGCAGCGCACGCTCCACGGGTCGCAACACCGGGGAGCTGTTTTTT.

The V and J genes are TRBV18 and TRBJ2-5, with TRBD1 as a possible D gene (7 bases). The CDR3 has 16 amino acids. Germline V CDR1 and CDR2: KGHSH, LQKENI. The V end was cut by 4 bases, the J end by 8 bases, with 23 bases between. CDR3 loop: CASSRTSGLPGGTQYF. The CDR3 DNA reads TGTGCCAGCTCACGAACTTCGGGACTCCCAGGGGGAACCCAGTACTTC.

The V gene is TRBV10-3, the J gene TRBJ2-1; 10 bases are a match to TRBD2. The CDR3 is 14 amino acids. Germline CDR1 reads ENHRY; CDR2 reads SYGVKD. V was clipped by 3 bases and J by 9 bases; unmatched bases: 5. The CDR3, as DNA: TGTGCCATCAGTGAACTAGCGGGGCTCGGTGAGCAGTTCTTC. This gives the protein CAISELAGLGEQFF.